One and the same sample provided the 2 T cell receptor beta chains below, sequenced in a study of cytomegalovirus exposure and HLA in healthy donors. Vbeta (60) and Jbeta (13) primers were used in the PCR. Method: immunoSEQ multiplex PCR; TCRdb's copy keeps in-frame clones and lacks some. The sample carries some 170,000 clones, 72% recorded once. What was sequenced was PBMCs. Receptor source: a human donor in good health.

This rearrangement joins TRBV28 to TRBJ1-1; the match to TRBD1 covers 12 bases. Trimming removed 5 bases from V and 0 bases from J; junction bases left unmatched: 7. This CDR3 is 17 amino acids long. Germline V CDR1 and CDR2: MDHEN, SYDVKM. CDR3 in DNA: TGTGCCAGCAGTGTAGGGGGGACAGGGGGCATGAACACTGAAGCTTTCTTT. It codes for CASSVGGTGGMNTEAFF.

V and J are TRBV2 and TRBJ1-6; no definite D call. V was trimmed by 4 bases and J by 7 bases, leaving 14 bases between them. The CDR3 has 15 residues. The germline CDR1 and CDR2 sequences are SNHLY and FYNNEI. The CDR3 coding sequence is TGTGCCAGCAGTGTAGGAAGCAGAGGAAATTCACCCCTCCACTTT. Its translation is CASSVGSRGNSPLHF.